The 23 T cell receptor beta chains listed next were all sequenced from one sample in a study of blood T cell repertoires in COVID-19. Method: immunoSEQ multiplex PCR; TCRdb's copy keeps in-frame clones and lacks some. The table has some 270,000 clones, roughly 84% seen once; the top ten hold about 1.6%. The material sequenced was peripheral blood. Receptor source: a woman in her thirties or forties who had recovered from COVID-19.

The rearrangement joins TRBV5-1 to TRBJ1-1; no definite D call. The CDR3 runs 15 residues. V lost 5 bases and J 0 bases, leaving 14 bases between the germline ends. Per the germline V gene, CDR1 is SGHRS and CDR2 is YFSETQ. CDR3 residues: CASRVGGEMNTEAFF. The CDR3 region has the DNA TGCGCCAGCAGGGTAGGCGGCGAAATGAACACTGAAGCTTTCTTT.

V gene TRBV15 combines with J gene TRBJ2-1; possibly TRBD2 for D (5 bases). The ends were cut back, 0 bases at V and 4 bases at J, with 19 bases in the middle. Germline V gene lookup returns CDR1 LNHNV and CDR2 YYDKDF (reference sequence). This CDR3 is built from 18 residues. The CDR3 region has the DNA TGTGCCACCAGCAGAGAAGCGGCCTACAGAACCGGTTACAATGAGCAGTTCTTC. Amino acids: CATSREAAYRTGYNEQFF.

This clone appeared a few times. The chain joins TRBV6-1 to TRBJ2-2; D call uncertain. CDR3 length equals 13 residues. The V gene's germline CDR1 is MNHNS and CDR2 SASEGT. V lost 1 base and J 8 bases, leaving 8 bases between the germline ends. DNA for the CDR3: TGTGCCAGCAGTGAAGGGGCAGCTGGGGAGCTGTTTTTT. Translating it yields CASSEGAAGELFF.

The gene calls are TRBV19 and TRBJ1-3, with D maybe TRBD1 (5 bases). Germline V CDR1 and CDR2: LNHDA, SQIVND (reference sequence). The V and J ends lost 4 bases and 0 bases respectively, with 10 bases between them. This CDR3 has 15 residues. CDR3 protein: CASSTGLSSGNTIYF. DNA for the CDR3: TGTGCCAGTAGTACGGGACTGAGCTCTGGAAACACCATATATTTT.

In regard to this clone: A much more abundant neighbour one base away suggests this may be a read error. The rearrangement links TRBV7-9 to TRBJ1-1; no clear D gene. V gave up 1 base and J gave up 1 base, with 7 bases separating them. The CDR3 sequence is 14 residues long. From germline, CDR1 is SEHNR and CDR2 FQNEAQ (reference sequence). CDR3 DNA sequence: TGTGCCAGCAGCTTAGGGCACCCGAACACTGAAGCTTTCTTT. Its translation: CASSLGHPNTEAFF. The full variable domain, completed using reference TRBV7-9 and TRBJ1-1, is DTGVSQNPRHKITKRGQNVTFRCDPISEHNRLYWYRQTLGQGPEFLTYFQNEAQLEKSRLLSDRFSAERPKGSFSTLEIQRTEQGDSAMYLCASSLGHPNTEAFFGQGTRLTVV.

The chain is built from TRBV19 and TRBJ1-2; D might be TRBD1 (5 bases). The CDR3 covers 15 residues. V was cut by 1 base and J by 8 bases, with 17 bases left in between. Germline values: CDR1 LNHDA, CDR2 SQIVND (reference sequence). Here the CDR3 reads CASSIGPTGTGGYTF. In DNA form, the CDR3 reads TGTGCCAGTAGTATAGGGCCAACGGGGACTGGAGGCTACACCTTC.

V usage is TRBV7-3 and J usage is TRBJ2-1; a possible D gene is TRBD1 (5 bases). There are 13 residues in the CDR3. Trimming shortened V by 5 bases and J by 5 bases, and 10 bases separated the two germline ends. The germline CDR1 and CDR2 sequences are SGHTA and FQGTGA. CDR3 loop: CASSPTGDNEQFF. CDR3 in DNA: TGTGCCAGCAGCCCCACAGGAGACAATGAGCAGTTCTTC.

This clone was found once. V gene TRBV30 combines with J gene TRBJ2-7; TRBD1 agrees at 8 bases. Germline CDR1 GTSNPN, CDR2 SVGIG (reference sequence). The CDR3 length is 12 residues. With V trimmed by 2 bases and J by 6 bases, 3 bases remained unmatched. CDR3 DNA: TGTGCCTGGAGTTACAGGGGGGTCGAGCAGTACTTC. Translation: CAWSYRGVEQYF.

The chain combines TRBV18 with TRBJ1-1; a weak D match, TRBD1 (5 bases). The CDR3 extends over 15 amino acids. The V gene's germline CDR1 is KGHSH and CDR2 LQKENI. V was trimmed by 3 bases and J by 2 bases, leaving 13 bases between them. As DNA, the CDR3 is TGTGCCAGCTCACCGGGGCAGGGAAGAAACACTGAAGCTTTCTTT. Translated: CASSPGQGRNTEAFF.

V and J are TRBV9 and TRBJ2-1; a weak D match, TRBD1 (5 bases). Trimming took 0 bases from V and 0 from J, leaving 13 bases between them. This CDR3 is 17 amino acids long. Germline V gene sequence: CDR1 SGDLS, CDR2 YYNGEE. In DNA form, the CDR3 reads TGTGCCAGCAGCGTAGCTACGAGCGACAGCTCCTACAATGAGCAGTTCTTC. Translation: CASSVATSDSSYNEQFF.

J is TRBJ1-2 and V is TRBV19, with 9 bases aligning to TRBD1. Germline CDR1 is LNHDA and CDR2 is SQIVND (reference sequence). This CDR3 contains 14 residues. V lost 6 bases, J lost 3 bases, and 5 bases stayed unmatched. As DNA, the CDR3 is TGTGCCAGTAGCGTACAGGGGGCGGACTATGGCTACACCTTC. Its translation is CASSVQGADYGYTF.

The gene calls are TRBV29-1 and TRBJ1-4; 9 positions match TRBD1. CDR3 size: 13 residues. V shed 5 bases and J 6 bases; nucleotides not matched to a gene: 4. The germline V gene encodes CDR1 SQVTM and CDR2 ANQGSEA. CDR3 in amino acids: CSVRQGEYEKLFF. The CDR3 DNA reads TGCAGCGTTAGACAGGGGGAGTATGAAAAACTGTTTTTT.

The DNA for the CDR3 is TGCAGTGCTAGTTCCTCTAGCGGGGGGACAGATACGCAGTATTTT. Translated: CSASSSSGGTDTQYF. The J gene is TRBJ2-3, the V gene TRBV20-1; 11 nucleotides line up with TRBD2. The CDR3 spans 15 residues. Germline loops: CDR1 DFQATT, CDR2 SNEGSKA (reference sequence). Trimming took 3 bases from V and 3 from J; bases not matched to a gene: 5.

The chain has TRBV11-2 and TRBJ2-2; D unclear. Germline V gives CDR1 SGHAT, CDR2 FQNNGV. The CDR3 is 15 residues long. The V gene lost 1 base and the J gene lost 1 base, with 7 bases spanning the gap. This CDR3 reads CASSLVPGNTGELFF. CDR3 nucleotide sequence: TGTGCCAGCAGCTTAGTCCCGGGGAACACCGGGGAGCTGTTTTTT.

V gene TRBV28 combines with J gene TRBJ1-3; tentative D call: TRBD1 (5 bases). The CDR3 is 14 amino acids. V was cut by 6 bases and J by 0 bases, with 9 bases left in between. Germline V gene data show CDR1 as MDHEN and CDR2 as SYDVKM. The CDR3 loop reads CASSTGTSGNTIYF. The DNA of the CDR3 is TGTGCCAGCAGCACAGGAACCTCTGGAAACACCATATATTTT.

The V and J genes are TRBV3-1 (or the pseudogene TRBV3-2) and TRBJ1-2; 9 nucleotides align to TRBD1. The CDR3 has 15 amino acids. Germline-derived CDR1 and CDR2 are LGHDT and YNNKEL (reference sequence). The junction had 9 bases not matched to a gene; V was cut back by 4 bases and J by 6 bases. The CDR3, as DNA: TGTGCCAGCAGCCGCACCTGGGACAGGGTTGATGGCTACACCTTC. Translated, it gives CASSRTWDRVDGYTF.

The chain couples TRBV6-5 to TRBJ2-7; D is possibly TRBD1 (6 bases). CDR3 length equals 14 residues. Germline V gives CDR1 MNHEY, CDR2 SVGAGI. V lost 9 bases and J lost 3, with 18 bases in between. This CDR3 is CASLSQGNFYEQYF. The CDR3 DNA is TGTGCCAGTCTATCACAGGGAAACTTCTACGAGCAGTACTTC.

This chain links TRBV2 with TRBJ1-5; weak D call: TRBD1 (5 bases). CDR1 and CDR2 (germline): SNHLY, FYNNEI. Between the trimmed V and J ends, which lost 6 bases and 15 bases, there was a span of 24 bases. This CDR3 is 14 amino acids long. This CDR3 reads CASRQRAPGGLLHF. The CDR3 nucleotides read TGTGCCAGCAGACAGAGGGCCCCCGGGGGATTACTGCATTTT.

The chain uses TRBV4-1 and TRBJ1-2; 8 nucleotides align to TRBD1. The CDR3 covers 14 residues. Trimming at V came to 4 bases and at J to 4 bases, leaving 5 bases not matched to a gene. Germline values: CDR1 MGHRA, CDR2 YSYEKL. The CDR3 loop reads CASSPRQGIYGYTF. The CDR3 nucleotides read TGCGCCAGCAGCCCGCGACAGGGGATCTATGGCTACACCTTC.

The table lists this clone with a few counts. The genes are TRBV7-9 and TRBJ1-2, with 9 nucleotides matching TRBD1. The germline V gene encodes CDR1 SEHNR and CDR2 FQNEAQ (reference sequence). After removal of 6 bases from V and 7 bases from J, the junction contained 9 bases not matched to a gene. CDR3 length: 14 residues. The CDR3 is CASSPGQGVSGYTF. The CDR3 nucleotides are TGTGCCAGCAGTCCGGGACAGGGAGTGAGTGGCTACACCTTC.

The CDR3 bases are TGTGCCAGCAGCACAGCCGGGGGGTTTCAGCCCCAGCATTTT. This codes for CASSTAGGFQPQHF. The chain uses TRBV11-2 and TRBJ1-5, with D perhaps matching TRBD1 (5 bases). V lost 5 bases, J lost 6 bases, and 14 bases lay in between. The CDR3 is 14 residues long. Germline loops: CDR1 SGHAT, CDR2 FQNNGV.

This chain connects TRBV11-2 to TRBJ2-5; 7 bases map to TRBD2. The CDR3 extends over 18 amino acids. Per germline, CDR1 SGHAT and CDR2 FQNNGV. Trimming removed 1 base from V and 0 bases from J; junction bases left unmatched: 11. Here the CDR3 DNA reads TGTGCCAGCAGCTTAGGAACGATGCGGGGGTTCGACCAAGAGACCCAGTACTTC. Protein: CASSLGTMRGFDQETQYF.

As concerns this clone: Other DNA sequences in the same sample also yield this CDR3. The chain recombines TRBV6-5 with TRBJ1-1; D is undetermined. There are 13 residues in the CDR3. Germline CDR1 and CDR2: MNHEY and SVGAGI. V dropped 2 bases and J dropped 5 bases, with 9 bases sitting between them. CDR3 coding DNA: TGTGCCAGCAGTTACGAAGGAGGGACTGAAGCTTTCTTT. Encoded protein: CASSYEGGTEAFF.